This T cell receptor beta chain was obtained from a study of shared clonotypes between healthy human individuals. For the study at large: Used for every donor were three CD4 naive, three CD4 memory, two CD8 naive and one CD8 memory plate.

Original analysis: ImmunoSEQ output lacked quality scores and full-length reads, limiting matched filtering. Some clones are missing from TCRdb's copy, which holds only in-frame ones; the method was immunoSEQ multiplex PCR. The V and J calls and clone size were taken over from that table, and D and trimming were inferred from the DNA. The data contain 2 million to 3 million clones, 93% of them seen just once; the ten biggest clones take up about 0.39%. This receptor was identified in a man aged 18 to 35 in good health. Some clones in this sample may be carry-over from other donors' samples. The sample taken for sequencing was naive CD4+ T cells from PBMCs. Subset in this sample: CD45RA+ positively selected.

The chain's CDR3 is CASSLAGMGQSFWYF. DNA of the CDR3: TGCGCCAGCAGCTTGGCCGGGATGGGACAGTCGTTCTGGTACTTC. This chain connects TRBV5-1 to TRBJ2-5, with 7 bases that match TRBD1. Germline V gives CDR1 SGHRS, CDR2 YFSETQ. V lost 0 bases, J lost 13 bases, and 15 bases stayed unmatched. The CDR3 is 15 residues long. Complete variable domain (other parts from reference TRBV5-1 and TRBJ2-5): KAGVTQTPRYLIKTRGQQVTLSCSPISGHRSVSWYQQTPGQGLQFLFEYFSETQRNKGNFPGRFSGRQFSNSRSEMNVSTLELGDSALYLCASSLAGMGQSFWYFGPGTRLLVL.